This is a list of T cell receptor beta chains from one sample in a study of shared clonotypes between healthy human individuals. Repertoires were generated with immunoSEQ multiplex PCR, while TCRdb's copy carries only in-frame clones and drops some. This sample has about 750,000 clones, with more than 85% found just once. Sequenced material: naive CD8+ T cells sorted from blood. These receptors came from a man aged 30 to 45 in good health. Each CDR3 is given with its conserved first and last residue.

v_call,cdr3_aa
TRBV10-3,CAISEAKTGTSLIDEQFF
TRBV16,CASSQSQREQPYEQYF
TRBV5-6,CASSLWTGEAFF
TRBV14,CASSQWFGTGSYNEQFF
TRBV11-3,CASSPTSGSIYEQYF
TRBV9,CASSPWDTSNEKLFF
TRBV6-5,CASSYPVPNGETQYF
TRBV7-8,CASSLLIYNEQFF
TRBV2,CASSEWGNTEAFF
TRBV27,CASSLIGMNTEAFF
TRBV6-1,CASSEFLGQFNQPQHF
TRBV6-6,CASSPGTVYNEQFF
TRBV2,CASPGGASVINEQFF
TRBV27,CASTYRGGGTEAFF
TRBV4-1,CASSQDRGRNEQYF
TRBV18,CASSPLGTSGFYEQYF
TRBV6-1,CASSELRTGAYGYTF
TRBV27,CASSLSYTGGYEQYF
TRBV7-2,CASSSPRHLVFQPQHF
TRBV9,CASSVSKASSGNTIYF